What follows is one T cell receptor (beta chain) and its context. The specificity of this receptor is unknown. No clone much larger than this one lies a single base away; base qualities are absent. This sample's time point label indicates: baseline before first vaccination. The vaccinee samples were drawn from two UK trials, COV001 and COV002, one of which was a single-blind randomized controlled phase 2/3 trial testing AZD1222 (ChAdOx1 nCoV-19) in healthy adults. For TCRbeta chain sequencing, PBMC samples from trial participants were taken at day 0 and at day 28 after the second dose. This record comes from a study of T cell responses to AZD1222 COVID-19 vaccine (dated by TCRdb to about 2021). For the study in its entirety: AZD1222 recipients with second doses at about 4 weeks or about 12 weeks were pooled, because spike-specific TCR depth and breadth did not differ between schedules. TCR sequencing covered fewer than 250 trial participants: some 210 given two doses of AZD1222 and about 26 given two doses of MenACWY control vaccine. Enrollment into the trials was organized by age into subgroups of 18-55, 56-69 and 70-plus years, and those subgroups contained 148, 28 and 57 TCR-sequenced participants, respectively.

The CDR3 regions of human TCRbeta chains were analyzed by immunosequencing. In the source study's methods: TCRs in the repertoires were matched against a reference library of SARS-CoV-2-specific TCRs that had been generated with the MIRA antigen-specificity platform. Breadth meant the fraction of unique TCRs that were SARS-CoV-2-associated, whereas depth meant the fraction of total T cells that were SARS-CoV-2-associated. Each spike-specific TCR was assigned to its reactive spike region and to a CD4 or CD8 class using the MIRA data. Log10-transformed breadth and depth values were compared by one-way ANOVA with Sidak's multiple comparisons tests. Not all clones reach the TCRdb copy of this immuneACCESS table, which keeps in-frame sequences only. Checked studies attribute under half of the gap to unresolved V genes and leave the rest unexplained. D and trimming come from the DNA, and the V and J calls and clone size come from that table. The sample has around 99,000 clones on record, about 90% of them singletons. Around 20% of the sample is in the top ten clones.

Study-wide findings and limitations: Because no samples from the day 14 peak response were available, repertoires could be characterized only after the peak T cell response. The whole spike protein was spanned by vaccine-associated CD4 TCRs, and dominant responses were seen in regions 160-218 and 743-854. Spike-specific TCR breadth and depth rose significantly after two AZD1222 doses compared with day 0 and with MenACWY recipients. Most participants were white British and females outnumbered males, and the authors suggested that clonal diversity may have been underestimated. Nearly half of unique spike-specific TCRs reportedly recognized epitopes outside regions mutated in the B.1.351 and B.1.1.7 variants. The 56-69-year group was small, and its depth increase did not reach significance, likely because of low power. Conclusions about previously exposed vaccinees were limited because only a handful of AZD1222 recipients were SARS-CoV-2 seropositive at baseline.

This clonotype was sampled from an adult in good health. The source material was peripheral blood, sampled on day 0 of AZD1222 vaccination.

The DNA is as follows: TGCGCCAGCAGCTTCCGACAGGACGCCAAAAACATTCAGTACTTC. It translates to CASSFRQDAKNIQYF. Here the chain combines TRBV5-1 and TRBJ2-4; D gene: possibly TRBD1, on 6 matching bases. V loses 2 bases, J loses 1 base, and the germline ends lie 10 bases apart. Reading from cysteine to phenylalanine, the CDR3 counts 15 amino acids. Only the CDR3 part of the read is kept: 45 bases, read in frame from the first base. The germline V gene specifies SGHRS as CDR1 and YFSETQ as CDR2.